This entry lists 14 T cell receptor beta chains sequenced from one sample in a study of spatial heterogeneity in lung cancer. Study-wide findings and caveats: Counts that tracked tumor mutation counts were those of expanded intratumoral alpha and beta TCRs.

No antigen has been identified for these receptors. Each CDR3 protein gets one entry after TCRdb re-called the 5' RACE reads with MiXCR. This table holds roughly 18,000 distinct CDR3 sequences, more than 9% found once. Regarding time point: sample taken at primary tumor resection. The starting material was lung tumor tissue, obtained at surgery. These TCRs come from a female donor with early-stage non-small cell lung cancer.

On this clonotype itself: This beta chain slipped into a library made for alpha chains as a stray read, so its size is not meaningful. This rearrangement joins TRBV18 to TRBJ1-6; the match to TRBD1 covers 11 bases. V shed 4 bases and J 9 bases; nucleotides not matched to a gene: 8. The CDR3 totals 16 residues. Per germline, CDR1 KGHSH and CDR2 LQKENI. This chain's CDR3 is CASSLRTGGLVSPLHF. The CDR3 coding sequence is TGTGCCAGCTCACTACGGACAGGGGGCTTGGTTTCACCCCTCCACTTT. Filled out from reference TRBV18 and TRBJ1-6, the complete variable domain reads NAGVMQNPRHLVRRRGQEARLRCSPMKGHSHVYWYRQLPEEGLKFMVYLQKENIIDESGMPKERFSAEFPKEGPSILRIQQVVRGDSAAYFCASSLRTGGLVSPLHFGNGTRLTVT.

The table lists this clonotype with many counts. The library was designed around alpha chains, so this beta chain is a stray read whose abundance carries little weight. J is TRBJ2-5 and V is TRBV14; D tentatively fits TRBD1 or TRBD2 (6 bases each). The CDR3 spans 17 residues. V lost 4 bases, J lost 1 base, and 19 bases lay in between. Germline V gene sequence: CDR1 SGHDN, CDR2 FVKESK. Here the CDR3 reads CASSPLPGGPIQETQYF. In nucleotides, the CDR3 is TGTGCCAGCAGCCCCCTTCCCGGGGGCCCAATCCAAGAGACCCAGTACTTC.

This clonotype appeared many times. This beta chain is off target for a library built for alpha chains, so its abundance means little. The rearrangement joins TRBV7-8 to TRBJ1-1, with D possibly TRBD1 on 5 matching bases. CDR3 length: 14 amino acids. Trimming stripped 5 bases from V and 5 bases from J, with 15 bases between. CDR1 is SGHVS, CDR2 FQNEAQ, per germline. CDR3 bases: TGTGCCAGCAGCCCACCTCGGGGCCGGACTGAAGCTTTCTTT. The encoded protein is CASSPPRGRTEAFF.

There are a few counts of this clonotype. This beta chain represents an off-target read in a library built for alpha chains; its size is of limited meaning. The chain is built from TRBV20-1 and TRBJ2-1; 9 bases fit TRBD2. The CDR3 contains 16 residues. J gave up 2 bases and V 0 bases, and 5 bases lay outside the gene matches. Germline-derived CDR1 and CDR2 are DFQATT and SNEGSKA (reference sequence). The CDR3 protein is CSARDLSGGPYNEQFF. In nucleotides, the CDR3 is TGCAGTGCTAGAGATCTAAGCGGGGGGCCCTACAATGAGCAGTTCTTC.

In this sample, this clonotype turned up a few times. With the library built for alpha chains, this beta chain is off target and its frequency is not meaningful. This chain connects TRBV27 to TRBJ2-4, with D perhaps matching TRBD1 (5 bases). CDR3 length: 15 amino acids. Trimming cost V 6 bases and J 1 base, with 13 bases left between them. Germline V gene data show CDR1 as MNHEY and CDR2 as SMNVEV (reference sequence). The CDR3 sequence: CASRPLRGAKNIQYF. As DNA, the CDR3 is TGTGCCAGCAGGCCCCTTAGGGGCGCCAAAAACATTCAGTACTTC.

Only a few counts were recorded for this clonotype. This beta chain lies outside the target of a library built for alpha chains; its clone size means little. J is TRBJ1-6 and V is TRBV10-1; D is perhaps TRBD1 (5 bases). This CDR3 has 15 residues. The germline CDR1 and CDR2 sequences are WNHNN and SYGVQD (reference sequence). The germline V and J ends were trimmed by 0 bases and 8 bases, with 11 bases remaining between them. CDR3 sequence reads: CASSESVGRDSPLHF. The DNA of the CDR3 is TGCGCCAGCAGTGAGTCTGTGGGGCGGGATTCACCCCTCCACTTT.

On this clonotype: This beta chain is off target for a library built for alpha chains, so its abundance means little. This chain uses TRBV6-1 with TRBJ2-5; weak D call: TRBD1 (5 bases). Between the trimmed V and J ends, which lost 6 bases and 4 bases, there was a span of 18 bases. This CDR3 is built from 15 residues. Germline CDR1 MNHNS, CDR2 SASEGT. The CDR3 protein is CASSGLGTGRETQYF. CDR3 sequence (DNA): TGTGCCAGCAGCGGGCTCGGTACAGGTCGAGAGACCCAGTACTTC.

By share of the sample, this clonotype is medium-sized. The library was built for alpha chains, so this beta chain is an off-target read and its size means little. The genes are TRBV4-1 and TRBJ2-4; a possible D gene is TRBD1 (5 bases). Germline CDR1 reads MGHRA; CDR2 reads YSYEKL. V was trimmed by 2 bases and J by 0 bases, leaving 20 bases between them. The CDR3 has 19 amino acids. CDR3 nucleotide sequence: TGCGCCAGCAGCCAACAACCAGCAACAGGCGACCTAGCCAAAAACATTCAGTACTTC. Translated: CASSQQPATGDLAKNIQYF.

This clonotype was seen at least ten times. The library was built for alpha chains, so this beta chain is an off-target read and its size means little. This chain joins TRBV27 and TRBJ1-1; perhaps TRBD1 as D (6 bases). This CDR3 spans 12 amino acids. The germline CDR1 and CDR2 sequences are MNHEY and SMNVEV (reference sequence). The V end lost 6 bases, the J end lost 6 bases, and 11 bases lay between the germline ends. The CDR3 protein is CASSKDRAEAFF. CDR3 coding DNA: TGTGCCAGCAGCAAGGACAGAGCTGAAGCTTTCTTT.

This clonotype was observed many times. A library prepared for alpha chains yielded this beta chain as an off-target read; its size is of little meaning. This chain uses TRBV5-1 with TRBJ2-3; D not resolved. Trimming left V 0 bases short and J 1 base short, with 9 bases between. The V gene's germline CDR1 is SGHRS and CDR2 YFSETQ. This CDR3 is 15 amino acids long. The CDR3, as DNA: TGCGCCAGCAGCTTGGGTGGCAGCGGCACAGATACGCAGTATTTT. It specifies CASSLGGSGTDTQYF. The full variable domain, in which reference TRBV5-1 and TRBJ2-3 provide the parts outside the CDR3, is KAGVTQTPRYLIKTRGQQVTLSCSPISGHRSVSWYQQTPGQGLQFLFEYFSETQRNKGNFPGRFSGRQFSNSRSEMNVSTLELGDSALYLCASSLGGSGTDTQYFGPGTRLTVL.

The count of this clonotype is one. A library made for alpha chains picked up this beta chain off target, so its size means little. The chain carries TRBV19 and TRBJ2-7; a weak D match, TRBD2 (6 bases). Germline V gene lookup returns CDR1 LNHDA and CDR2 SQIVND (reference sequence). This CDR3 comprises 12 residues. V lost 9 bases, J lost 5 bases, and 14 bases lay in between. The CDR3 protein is CASGGSVNEQYF. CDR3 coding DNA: TGTGCCAGCGGGGGTAGCGTTAACGAGCAGTACTTC. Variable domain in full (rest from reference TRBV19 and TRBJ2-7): DGGITQSPKYLFRKEGQNVTLSCEQNLNHDAMYWYRQDPGQGLRLIYYSQIVNDFQKGDIAEGYSVSREKKESFPLTVTSAQKNPTAFYLCASGGSVNEQYFGPGTRLTVT.

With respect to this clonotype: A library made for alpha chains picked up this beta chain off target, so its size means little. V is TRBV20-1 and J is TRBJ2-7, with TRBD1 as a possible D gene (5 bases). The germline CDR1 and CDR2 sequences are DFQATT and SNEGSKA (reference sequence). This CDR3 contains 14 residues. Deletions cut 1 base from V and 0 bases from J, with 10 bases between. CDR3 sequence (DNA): TGCAGTGCTAGAGGGGCCCAGGGCTCCTACGAGCAGTACTTC. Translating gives CSARGAQGSYEQYF.

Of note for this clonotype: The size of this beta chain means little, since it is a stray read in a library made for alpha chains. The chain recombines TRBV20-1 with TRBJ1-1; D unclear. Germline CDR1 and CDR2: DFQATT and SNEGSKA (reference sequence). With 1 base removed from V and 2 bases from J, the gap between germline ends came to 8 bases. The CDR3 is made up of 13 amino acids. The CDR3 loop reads CSARVVGNTEAFF. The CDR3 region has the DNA TGCAGTGCTAGAGTGGTGGGAAACACTGAAGCTTTCTTT.

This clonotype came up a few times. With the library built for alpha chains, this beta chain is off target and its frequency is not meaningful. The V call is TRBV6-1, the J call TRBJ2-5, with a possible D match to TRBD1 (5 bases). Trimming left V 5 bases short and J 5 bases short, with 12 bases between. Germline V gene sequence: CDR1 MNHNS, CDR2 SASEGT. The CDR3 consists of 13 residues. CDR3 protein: CASSRGAVETQYF. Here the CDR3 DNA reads TGTGCCAGCAGTCGTGGGGCGGTGGAGACCCAGTACTTC.